The next 22 T cell receptor beta chains were all read from a single sample in a study of early T cells in non-severe SARS-CoV-2 infection. Using its own MiXCR run on the 5' RACE reads, TCRdb lists one record per CDR3 protein. Of about 83,000 distinct CDR3 sequences in the sample, roughly 10% are singletons; the top ten hold approximately 8%. Sequenced here: whole blood, sampled at baseline. The receptors were gathered from an adult who was a healthcare worker with PCR-confirmed SARS-CoV-2 infection or an uninfected control (not recorded which).

This clonotype showed up just a few times. V and J are TRBV27 and TRBJ2-1; D possibly uses TRBD1 or TRBD2 (6 bases each). The V end lost 5 bases, the J end lost 10 bases, and 12 bases lay between the germline ends. CDR3 length: 12 amino acids. The germline V gene has CDR1 MNHEY and CDR2 SMNVEV (reference sequence). CDR3 sequence (DNA): TGTGCCAGCAGTGGGGGGCCGAGGGAGCAGTTCTTC. It specifies CASSGGPREQFF.

This clonotype occurred many times. The genes are TRBV28 and TRBJ2-7, with D uncertain. The CDR3 runs to 13 residues. Germline V gene data show CDR1 as MDHEN and CDR2 as SYDVKM. The germline V and J ends were trimmed by 2 bases and 2 bases, with 7 bases remaining between them. CDR3 sequence: CASSLQGTYEQYF. The DNA for the CDR3 is TGTGCCAGCAGTTTACAAGGGACCTACGAGCAGTACTTC.

This clonotype has more than one count but fewer than ten. J is TRBJ1-1 and V is TRBV12-3 or TRBV12-4; 8 bases map to TRBD1. Trimming removed 5 bases from V and 5 bases from J; junction bases left unmatched: 4. This CDR3 is 13 amino acids long. The DNA for the CDR3 is TGTGCCAGCAGTAGGACAGGGCCTACTGAAGCTTTCTTT. It yields the protein CASSRTGPTEAFF.

For the CDR3, the DNA is TGTGCCAGCAGCGTAAGGAGGGCCGGGGAGCTGTTTTTT. This encodes CASSVRRAGELFF. This rearrangement joins TRBV9 to TRBJ2-2, with D maybe TRBD2 (6 bases). V lost 1 base to trimming and J lost 6 bases, with 7 bases between them. The CDR3 has 13 residues. The germline gives CDR1 SGDLS, CDR2 YYNGEE.

This clonotype was observed a handful of times. The chain carries TRBV27 and TRBJ1-4, with 9 bases matching TRBD1. This CDR3 contains 15 residues. The trim removed 5 bases at V and 8 bases at J, leaving 9 bases unmatched. The germline V gene encodes CDR1 MNHEY and CDR2 SMNVEV (reference sequence). The CDR3 nucleotides are TGTGCCAGCAGTCGCGGGAGACAGGGGGAAGAAAAACTGTTTTTT. As protein: CASSRGRQGEEKLFF.

This clonotype appeared a few times. The V and J genes are TRBV11-2 and TRBJ1-1, with 8 bases identical to TRBD1. The CDR3 spans 14 residues. Losses at the gene ends were 3 bases for V and 5 bases for J; bases not matched to a gene: 5. Germline assignment: CDR1 SGHAT and CDR2 FQNNGV. CDR3 DNA sequence: TGTGCCAGCAGCTTCGGACAGGGAGGTACTGAAGCTTTCTTT. The encoded protein is CASSFGQGGTEAFF. The full variable domain, its missing parts supplied by reference TRBV11-2 and TRBJ1-1, is EAGVAQSPRYKIIEKRQSVAFWCNPISGHATLYWYQQILGQGPKLLIQFQNNGVVDDSQLPKDRFSAERLKGVDSTLKIQPAKLEDSAVYLCASSFGQGGTEAFFGQGTRLTVV.

The chain is built from TRBV6-4 and TRBJ2-1; 11 bases are shared with TRBD1. Germline CDR1 and CDR2: MRHNA and SNTAGT. V was clipped by 3 bases and J by 7 bases; unmatched bases: 5. The CDR3 contains 15 residues. The DNA for the CDR3 is TGTGCCAGCAGTGAAGGGACAGGGGGAGTTAATGAGCAGTTCTTC. This codes for CASSEGTGGVNEQFF.

The gene calls are TRBV2 and TRBJ2-5; TRBD2 agrees at 9 bases. V lost 2 bases, J lost 5 bases, and 9 bases stayed unmatched. The CDR3 runs to 16 residues. CDR1 is SNHLY, CDR2 FYNNEI, per germline. CDR3: CASSERVAGVPETQYF. The CDR3, as DNA: TGTGCCAGCAGTGAAAGGGTAGCGGGAGTACCGGAGACCCAGTACTTC.

This clonotype was counted between two and nine times. The CDR3 spells CSARGTRADEQYF. CDR3 nucleotide sequence: TGCAGTGCTAGAGGCACTAGAGCGGACGAGCAGTACTTC. V and J are TRBV20-1 and TRBJ2-7; D perhaps matches TRBD2 (5 bases). The germline CDR1 and CDR2 sequences are DFQATT and SNEGSKA (reference sequence). The CDR3 totals 13 residues. The V gene lost 1 base and the J gene lost 5 bases, with 12 bases spanning the gap.

This clonotype turned up a few times. The chain has TRBV10-3 and TRBJ2-5; 9 bases agree with TRBD1. After removal of 11 bases from V and 4 bases from J, the junction contained 11 bases not matched to a gene. The CDR3 runs to 14 residues. Per germline, CDR1 ENHRY and CDR2 SYGVKD. The CDR3 coding sequence is TGTGCCGCAAGACAGGGGGGCTCACGAGAGACCCAGTACTTC. Its protein product is CAARQGGSRETQYF.

This clonotype was found many times. This chain joins TRBV20-1 and TRBJ2-3; 7 bases align to TRBD1. The length of the CDR3 is 14 residues. CDR1 and CDR2 (germline): DFQATT, SNEGSKA (reference sequence). With 1 base clipped from V and 3 bases from J, the junction kept 4 bases outside the gene matches. The CDR3 spells CSARGTGATDTQYF. The CDR3 DNA follows: TGCAGTGCTAGAGGGACAGGAGCAACAGATACGCAGTATTTT.

This clonotype has just a few counts. The rearrangement uses TRBV27 and TRBJ1-4; no clear D. Germline CDR1 MNHEY, CDR2 SMNVEV (reference sequence). The CDR3 spans 14 residues. The ends were cut back, 0 bases at V and 8 bases at J, with 10 bases in the middle. CDR3 loop: CASSLSITGEKLFF. The CDR3 coding sequence is TGTGCCAGCAGTTTATCGATAACCGGGGAAAAACTGTTTTTT.

This clonotype occurred a few times. The J gene is TRBJ2-3, the V gene TRBV10-2; TRBD1 might be the D (6 bases). The CDR3 contains 13 residues. Trimming cost V 0 bases and J 11 bases, with 12 bases left between them. Germline loops: CDR1 WSHSY, CDR2 SAAADI. The CDR3 loop is CASSESTPGEQYF. CDR3 nucleotides: TGCGCCAGCAGTGAGTCGACCCCAGGGGAGCAGTATTTT.

This clonotype was detected many times. The J gene is TRBJ1-4, the V gene TRBV20-1; the D is unclear. Germline values: CDR1 DFQATT, CDR2 SNEGSKA (reference sequence). This CDR3 contains 11 residues. V lost 3 bases to trimming and J lost 8 bases, with 7 bases between them. In DNA, the CDR3 is TGCAGTGCTAGCGGTGCAGAAAAACTGTTTTTT. It encodes CSASGAEKLFF.

The chain has TRBV12-3 or TRBV12-4 and TRBJ2-1; D may be TRBD1 or TRBD2 (7 bases each). This CDR3 is built from 15 residues. The V end was cut by 7 bases, the J end by 0 bases, with 13 bases between. As DNA, the CDR3 is TGTGCCAGCACCGCGGGGGACAGCTCCTACAATGAGCAGTTCTTC. Amino acid sequence: CASTAGDSSYNEQFF.

This clonotype was counted at least ten times. The chain couples TRBV5-1 to TRBJ2-1; D may be TRBD1 (6 bases). Germline V gene sequence: CDR1 SGHRS, CDR2 YFSETQ. Trimming took 0 bases from V and 2 from J, leaving 6 bases between them. This CDR3 is 14 amino acids long. CDR3 in amino acids: CASSLGQAYNEQFF. Here the CDR3 DNA reads TGCGCCAGCAGCTTGGGACAGGCCTACAATGAGCAGTTCTTC.

This clonotype has more than one count but fewer than ten. In DNA form, the CDR3 reads TGTGCCAGCAGCCTGTTTGGGTTGGACACTGAAGCTTTCTTT. Amino acids: CASSLFGLDTEAFF. The chain carries TRBV5-4 and TRBJ1-1; no firm D call. Looked up from germline, CDR1 is SGHNT and CDR2 is YYREEE (reference sequence). The CDR3 totals 14 residues. The V gene lost 4 bases and the J gene lost 3 bases, with 13 bases spanning the gap.

This clonotype occurred a few times. This chain joins TRBV6-1 and TRBJ2-3; possible D gene TRBD1, 6 bases. V was trimmed by 7 bases and J by 3 bases, leaving 14 bases between them. The CDR3 loop spans 14 amino acids. In germline, CDR1 is MNHNS, CDR2 SASEGT. Here the CDR3 reads CASKGEPLTDTQYF. DNA for the CDR3: TGTGCCAGCAAGGGGGAGCCTTTGACAGATACGCAGTATTTT.

This clonotype was seen only a few times. The genes are TRBV6-6 and TRBJ2-7; no reliable D call. The CDR3 totals 12 residues. Trimming shortened V by 2 bases and J by 6 bases, and 8 bases separated the two germline ends. CDR1 and CDR2 (germline): MNHNY, SVGAGI (reference sequence). The CDR3 DNA follows: TGTGCCAGCAGTTACGCTAGTGGCGAGCAGTACTTC. The encoded protein is CASSYASGEQYF.

This clonotype was observed many times. The rearrangement links TRBV28 to TRBJ2-1; D is uncertain. Trimming stripped 3 bases from V and 9 bases from J, with 12 bases between. There are 13 residues in the CDR3. The V gene's germline CDR1 is MDHEN and CDR2 SYDVKM. This CDR3 is CASSFPGRTEQFF. The CDR3 DNA is TGTGCCAGCAGTTTCCCCGGGCGGACTGAGCAGTTCTTC.

This clonotype was detected ten times or more. The J gene is TRBJ1-5, the V gene TRBV5-4; 7 nucleotides match TRBD1. The CDR3 has 16 amino acids. J gave up 1 base and V 4 bases, and 8 bases lay outside the gene matches. CDR1 is SGHNT, CDR2 YYREEE, per germline (reference sequence). The CDR3 here is CASSPTPGGSNQPQHF. In DNA form, the CDR3 reads TGTGCCAGCAGCCCCACACCAGGGGGGAGCAATCAGCCCCAGCATTTT.

This clonotype was counted ten times or more. The rearrangement joins TRBV11-2 to TRBJ2-7, with no clear D. In germline, CDR1 is SGHAT, CDR2 FQNNGV. Trimming removed 1 base from V and 2 bases from J, with 6 bases in between. There are 13 residues in the CDR3. Written as DNA, the CDR3 is TGTGCCAGCAGCTTAGCCCCGGCCTACGAGCAGTACTTC. It yields the protein CASSLAPAYEQYF.